This TCR beta chain was identified in a study of kidney transplant recipient with SARS-CoV-2 infection (dated by TCRdb to about 2021). The run used an Illumina MiSeq. Profiling of the peripheral T cell repertoire targeted human TCRbeta genes. The original methods were these. Differential clonotype abundance was tested with beta-binomial modelling to account for variability over time. Expanded clonotypes were checked against the ImmuneCODE reference database of SARS-CoV-2-associated TCRs and mapped to regions of the viral genome. Further repertoire analyses covered TRBV gene usage, CDR3 length, CDR3 amino acid overlap between time points, clonotype abundance distributions and Jaccard similarity. TCRdb ran its own pipeline on the public reads, namely fastp trimming at Q25 and MiXCR clone calling, and kept in-frame beta chains. Merged by CDR3 protein, the rows form single entries marked with the most common genes and DNA. V and J calls and clone size were set by TCRdb, not the authors. A total of 250,000 or so distinct CDR3 sequences appear in this sample, more than 25% of them only once. Nearly 7.5% of the sample is held by the ten biggest clonotypes.

Measured from the cysteine to the phenylalanine, the CDR3 is 13 residues long. Only the CDR3 DNA stays, 39 bases, in frame from base 1. From a lookup of the germline V gene (reference sequence), CDR1 and CDR2 are MNHEY and SMNVEV. Deletion took 9 bases off V and 6 bases off J, with a span of 18 bases between the germline ends. The sample's time point label, decoded: pre-pandemic baseline sample and day 111 after first positive SARS-CoV-2 test. This clonotype has at least ten counts. What antigen it recognizes has not been identified. Per-base qualities were not stored, and no clone one base away is much larger.

Material: a blood sample, obtained at baseline and on day 111 from a kidney transplant recipient. The receptor was isolated from a male patient aged 30 to 39 who had COVID-19 and was a kidney transplant recipient. Following a transplant, some T cells may be graft donor cells, not patient cells. The chain couples TRBV27 to TRBJ2-7; TRBD1 is a weak D gene call, 6 bases matching. CDR3 reads: CASSGQRVGEQYF. The nucleotide sequence is TGTGCCAGTTCCGGACAGAGGGTGGGCGAGCAGTACTTC.